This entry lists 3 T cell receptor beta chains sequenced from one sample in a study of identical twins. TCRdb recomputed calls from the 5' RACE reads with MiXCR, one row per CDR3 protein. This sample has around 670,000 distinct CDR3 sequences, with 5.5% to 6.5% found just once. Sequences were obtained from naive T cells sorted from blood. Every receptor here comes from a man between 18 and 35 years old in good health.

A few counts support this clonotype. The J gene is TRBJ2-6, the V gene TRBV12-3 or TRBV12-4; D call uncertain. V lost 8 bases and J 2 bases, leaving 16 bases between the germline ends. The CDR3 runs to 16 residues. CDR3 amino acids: CASSPAVAPGANVLTF. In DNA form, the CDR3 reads TGTGCCAGCTCCCCCGCGGTTGCTCCTGGGGCCAACGTCCTGACTTTC.

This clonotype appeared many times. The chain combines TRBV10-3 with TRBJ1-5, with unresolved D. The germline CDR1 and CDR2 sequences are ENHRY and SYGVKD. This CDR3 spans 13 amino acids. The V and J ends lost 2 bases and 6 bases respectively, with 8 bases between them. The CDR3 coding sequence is TGTGCCATCAGTGAGGACAACATTCAGCCCCAGCATTTT. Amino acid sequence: CAISEDNIQPQHF.

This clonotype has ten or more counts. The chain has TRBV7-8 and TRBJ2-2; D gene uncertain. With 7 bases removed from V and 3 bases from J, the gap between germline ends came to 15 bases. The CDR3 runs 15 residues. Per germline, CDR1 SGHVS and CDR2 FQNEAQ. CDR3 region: CASNLGQAYTGELFF. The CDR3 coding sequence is TGTGCCAGCAACCTGGGCCAGGCATACACCGGGGAGCTGTTTTTT.